The 13 T cell receptor beta chains below come from one sample, sequenced in a study of shared clonotypes between healthy human individuals. Sequencing used immunoSEQ multiplex PCR; TCRdb keeps in-frame clones, though not all of them. The sample yields over a million clones, 78% seen once. The sequencing sample was made of memory CD4+ T cells from PBMCs. Subset described: CD45RA-negative fraction. All receptors come from a man in his late teens or twenties in good health. Some clones in this sample may be carry-over from other donors' samples.

V and J are TRBV5-1 and TRBJ2-1; D gene uncertain. This CDR3 is 16 amino acids long. Trimming shortened V by 0 bases and J by 0 bases, and 10 bases separated the two germline ends. Germline-derived CDR1 and CDR2 are SGHRS and YFSETQ. The CDR3 region has the DNA TGCGCCAGCAGCTTGGTCGAGATTAGCTCCTACAATGAGCAGTTCTTC. Its translation: CASSLVEISSYNEQFF.

CDR3 sequence (DNA): TGTGCCAGCAGCTTAAACCCCGAGAAACAAGAGACCCAGTACTTC. This codes for CASSLNPEKQETQYF. This chain joins TRBV11-2 and TRBJ2-5; no definite D call. Germline-derived CDR1 and CDR2 are SGHAT and FQNNGV. The CDR3 is 15 residues long. V gave up 2 bases and J gave up 2 bases, with 12 bases separating them. The full variable domain, with the rest looked up from reference TRBV11-2 and TRBJ2-5, is EAGVAQSPRYKIIEKRQSVAFWCNPISGHATLYWYQQILGQGPKLLIQFQNNGVVDDSQLPKDRFSAERLKGVDSTLKIQPAKLEDSAVYLCASSLNPEKQETQYFGPGTRLLVL.

This clone was observed many times. The chain employs TRBV28 and TRBJ1-4; D not certain. This CDR3 region has 13 residues. Looked up from germline, CDR1 is MDHEN and CDR2 is SYDVKM. V lost 5 bases and J 17 bases, leaving 21 bases between the germline ends. As DNA, the CDR3 is TGTGCCAGCAGTGCCACACTTTCCCTTATCGCCTTTTTT. Its protein is CASSATLSLIAFF.

The genes are TRBV4-2 and TRBJ2-1; 7 bases are shared with TRBD2. The CDR3 contains 12 residues. The V gene end was trimmed by 0 bases and the J gene end by 15 bases; junction bases not matched to a gene: 5. CDR1 and CDR2 (germline): LGHNA, YNFKEQ. The CDR3 DNA reads as TGTGCCAGCAGCCAAGATACTAGCGTTCCGTTCTTC. Amino acids: CASSQDTSVPFF.

This clone was seen once. V and J are TRBV30 and TRBJ2-2; possibly TRBD2 for D (6 bases). Trimming removed 0 bases at V and 5 bases at J, with 13 bases between. The CDR3 contains 15 residues. Germline lookup yields CDR1 GTSNPN and CDR2 SVGIG (reference sequence). CDR3 DNA sequence: TGTGCCTGGAGTGTACAGCTAGGAGGGACCGGGGAGCTGTTTTTT. Its translation is CAWSVQLGGTGELFF.

V gene TRBV5-1 combines with J gene TRBJ2-2; unclear D gene. The CDR3 totals 14 residues. Germline V gives CDR1 SGHRS, CDR2 YFSETQ. The germline V and J ends were trimmed by 1 base and 7 bases, with 11 bases remaining between them. This chain's CDR3 is CASSLPLGVGELFF. CDR3 nucleotides: TGCGCCAGCAGCTTGCCACTTGGGGTCGGGGAGCTGTTTTTT.

The chain uses TRBV7-9 and TRBJ2-3; D is unresolved. The CDR3 length is 13 residues. CDR1 and CDR2 from the germline V gene are SEHNR and FQNEAQ (reference sequence). Trimming took off 8 bases at V and 1 base at J, with 10 bases between the two ends. The CDR3 spells CASGMVGTDTQYF. CDR3 DNA: TGTGCCAGCGGGATGGTTGGCACAGATACGCAGTATTTT.

As regards this clone: A much larger clone differs by one base, so this may be a read error. Other DNA sequences from this sample encode an identical CDR3 as well. V is TRBV5-5 and J is TRBJ1-5; maybe TRBD1 (6 bases). The CDR3 runs to 13 residues. V was trimmed by 2 bases and J by 4 bases, leaving 7 bases between them. Per the germline V gene, CDR1 is SGHKS and CDR2 is YYEKEE (reference sequence). The CDR3 bases are TGTGCCAGCAGCTTACAGGGTAATCAGCCCCAGCATTTT. Protein: CASSLQGNQPQHF.

The chain recombines TRBV30 with TRBJ2-1, with 11 bases identical to TRBD2. The trim removed 0 bases at V and 15 bases at J, leaving 10 bases unmatched. Germline CDR1 and CDR2: GTSNPN and SVGIG (reference sequence). CDR3 length: 14 residues. CDR3 DNA sequence: TGTGCCTGGAGTGTAGGCCTAGCGGGAGGCCTGGTGTTCTTC. It specifies CAWSVGLAGGLVFF.

This clone has ten or more counts. This chain connects TRBV29-1 to TRBJ2-1; 7 bases align to TRBD1. The CDR3 totals 14 residues. CDR1 and CDR2 (germline): SQVTM, ANQGSEA. Trimming at V came to 6 bases and at J to 4 bases, leaving 9 bases not matched to a gene. CDR3 bases: TGCAGCGTAGGGGGACAGTTAACATACAATGAGCAGTTCTTC. Translation gives CSVGGQLTYNEQFF.

The DNA for the CDR3 is TGTGCCTGGAGTGCGGGTGGGGGGGCGCGAGCTTTCTTT. This gives the protein CAWSAGGGARAFF. The chain combines TRBV30 with TRBJ1-1; maybe TRBD1 (6 bases). CDR1 and CDR2 (germline): GTSNPN, SVGIG (reference sequence). Trimming pared 1 base from V and 10 bases from J, leaving 16 bases between. This CDR3 is built from 13 residues.

This clone was seen just once. The rearrangement uses TRBV9 and TRBJ1-1; a possible D gene is TRBD1 (5 bases). Trimming cost V 3 bases and J 3 bases, with 12 bases left between them. Germline CDR1 and CDR2: SGDLS and YYNGEE. The CDR3 spans 14 residues. CDR3 sequence: CASSAGTPYTEAFF. The DNA of the CDR3 is TGTGCCAGCAGCGCAGGGACGCCTTACACTGAAGCTTTCTTT.

The genes are TRBV5-6 and TRBJ2-6; D unclear. V shed 4 bases and J shed 0 bases, with 11 bases lying between them. The CDR3 has 16 amino acids. Per the germline V gene, CDR1 is SGHDT and CDR2 is YYEEEE. CDR3 protein: CASSPNFYSGANVLTF. CDR3 sequence (DNA): TGTGCCAGCAGCCCTAATTTTTACTCTGGGGCCAACGTCCTGACTTTC.